This T cell receptor (beta chain) was sequenced in a study of radiation and T cells in renal cell carcinoma. This CDR3 is 15 amino acids long. Trimming removed 5 bases at V and 1 base at J, with 11 bases between. CDR1 SNHLY and CDR2 FYNNEI come from the germline V gene. Regarding treatment: 15 Gy SBRT to primary tumor, nephrectomy 4 weeks later. Nephrectomy followed 15 Gy stereotactic body radiation by 4 weeks. The patient's renal cell carcinoma had clear cell pathology. This clone came up once. Its antigen is unidentified. Points from the study as a whole: Irradiated tumors held more dominant CDR3 motifs than control tumors.

Measured with immunoSEQ multiplex PCR; TCRdb has only the in-frame clones, and not every one. The table has roughly 23,000 clones, 40% to 55% seen once. Sequencing was performed on tumor tissue, taken from a patient whose treatment included radiotherapy and nephrectomy. This receptor was obtained from a woman aged 50 to 60 with renal cell carcinoma. V and J are TRBV2 and TRBJ2-2; no firm D call. This chain's CDR3 is CASSKWTVNTGELFF. In DNA, the CDR3 is TGTGCCAGCAGTAAATGGACGGTGAACACCGGGGAGCTGTTTTTT.